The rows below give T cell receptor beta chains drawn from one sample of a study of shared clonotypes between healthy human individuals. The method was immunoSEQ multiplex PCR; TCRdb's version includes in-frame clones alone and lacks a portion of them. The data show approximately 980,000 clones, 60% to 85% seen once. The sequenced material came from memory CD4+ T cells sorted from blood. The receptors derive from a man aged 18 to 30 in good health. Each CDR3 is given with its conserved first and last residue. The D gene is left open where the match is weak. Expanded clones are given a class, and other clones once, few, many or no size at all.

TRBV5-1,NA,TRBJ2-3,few,TGCGCCAGCAGCTTGCCCGGGTCAGATACGCAGTATTTT,CASSLPGSDTQYF
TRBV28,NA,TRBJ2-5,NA,TGTGCCACCACCGGCAGGGAGACCCAGTACTTC,CATTGRETQYF
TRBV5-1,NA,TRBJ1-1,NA,TGCGCCAGCAGCATCAGGGATCCGGGCACTGAAGCTTTCTTT,CASSIRDPGTEAFF
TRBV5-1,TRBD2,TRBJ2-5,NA,TGCGCCAGCAGCTTAACGACTAGCGGGAGTCGGGCCCAGTACTTC,CASSLTTSGSRAQYF
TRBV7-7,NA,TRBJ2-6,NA,TGTGCTAGCAGCTTAGCGCCTGGGGCCAACGTCCTGACTTTC,CASSLAPGANVLTF
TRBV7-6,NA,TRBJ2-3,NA,TGTGCCAGCAGCTTAGATGCAGGGTGGGCAGATACGCAGTATTTT,CASSLDAGWADTQYF
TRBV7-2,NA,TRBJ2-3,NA,TGTGCCAGCAGCCAAGGGCAGCTATACACAGATACGCAGTATTTT,CASSQGQLYTDTQYF
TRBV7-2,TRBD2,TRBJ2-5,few,TGTGCCAGCAGCTGGGGGGGCCAAGAGACCCAGTACTTC,CASSWGGQETQYF
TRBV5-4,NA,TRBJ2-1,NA,TGTGCCAGCAGCTTGGACGCCGGTGGGGACGGTGAGCAGTTCTTC,CASSLDAGGDGEQFF
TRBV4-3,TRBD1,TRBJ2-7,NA,TGCGCCAGCAAGGGGGCCGGGATGAGCGAGCAGTACTTC,CASKGAGMSEQYF
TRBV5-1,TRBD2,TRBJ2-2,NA,TGCGCCAGCACCCTGGTATCCGCGGGGGCCGGGGAGCTGTTTTTT,CASTLVSAGAGELFF
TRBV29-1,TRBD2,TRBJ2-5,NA,TGCAGCGTTTCGGGACTAGCGGGGAGGGTTCCAGAGACCCAGTACTTC,CSVSGLAGRVPETQYF
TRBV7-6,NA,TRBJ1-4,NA,TGTGCCAGCAGCCTCAGTGCAACTAATGAAAAACTGTTTTTT,CASSLSATNEKLFF
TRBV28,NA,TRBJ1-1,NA,TGTGCCAGCAAGATGACGGCGAACACTGAAGCTTTCTTT,CASKMTANTEAFF
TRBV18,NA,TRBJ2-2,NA,TGTGCCAGCGCCCCCGCCGGAGGCTTCACCGGGGAGCTGTTTTTT,CASAPAGGFTGELFF
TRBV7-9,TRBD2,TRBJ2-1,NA,TGTGCCAGCAGCTTAGGAACTAGCGGGAGCTCCTACAATGAGCAGTTCTTC,CASSLGTSGSSYNEQFF
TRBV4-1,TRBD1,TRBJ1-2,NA,TGCGCCAGCAGCCAGGAAAGACAGGGCACTTATGGCTACACCTTC,CASSQERQGTYGYTF
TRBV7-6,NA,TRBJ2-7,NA,TGTGCCAGCAGCAGAATTGGGGATGCCCGCTACGAGCAGTACTTC,CASSRIGDARYEQYF
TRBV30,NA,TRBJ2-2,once,TGTGCCTGGAGTATCAAGGGGGGCACCGGGGAGCTGTTTTTT,CAWSIKGGTGELFF
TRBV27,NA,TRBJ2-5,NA,TGTGCCAGCAGTTCCCCACAGCTGAGGCAAGAGACCCAGTACTTC,CASSSPQLRQETQYF
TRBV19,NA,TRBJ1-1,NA,TGTGCCAGTAGTATAAGACAGCCGAACACTGAAGCTTTCTTT,CASSIRQPNTEAFF
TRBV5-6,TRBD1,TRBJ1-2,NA,TGTGCCAGCAGCTTGGATCGGCAGGGGGTAAGGACCTTC,CASSLDRQGVRTF
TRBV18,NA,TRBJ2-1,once,TGTGCCAGCTCTCCTAGGGAAGGGGTTCTCAACGGGAATGAGCAGTTCTTC,CASSPREGVLNGNEQFF
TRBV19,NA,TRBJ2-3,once,TGTGCCAGTAGTGCCCAACGGGACACAGATACGCAGTATTTT,CASSAQRDTDTQYF
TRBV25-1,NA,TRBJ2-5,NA,TGTGCCAGCTGCGCGGGTGGGGGCACACCGTACCAAGAGACCCAGTACTTC,CASCAGGGTPYQETQYF
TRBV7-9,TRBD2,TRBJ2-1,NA,TGTGCCAGCAAGAGGTCAGGGACTAGAGATGAGCAGTTCTTC,CASKRSGTRDEQFF
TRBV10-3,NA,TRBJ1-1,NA,TGTGCCATCAGTGACGGCAGGACCGAAGCTTTCTTT,CAISDGRTEAFF
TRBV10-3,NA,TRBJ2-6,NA,TGTGCCATCAGTGAGTCTTTGGGGGCCAACGTCCTGACTTTC,CAISESLGANVLTF
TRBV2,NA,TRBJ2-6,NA,TGTGCCAGCACGTGGGGGATTCGGGCCGGGGCCAACGTCCTGACTTTC,CASTWGIRAGANVLTF
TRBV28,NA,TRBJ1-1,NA,TGTGCCAGCACGCCAGGGAGCGGGAACACTGAAGCTTTCTTT,CASTPGSGNTEAFF
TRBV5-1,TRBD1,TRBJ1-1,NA,TGCGCCAGCAGCTTAGGGGGCGCGGGAACTGAAGCTTTCTTT,CASSLGGAGTEAFF
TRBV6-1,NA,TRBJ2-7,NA,TGTGCCAGCAGTGAACTGCTTGGACGGTCCTACGAGCAGTACTTC,CASSELLGRSYEQYF
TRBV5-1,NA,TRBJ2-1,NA,TGCGCCAGCAGCTTGGCCGGGTTGGGGGCCGGGGACAATGAGCAGTTCTTC,CASSLAGLGAGDNEQFF
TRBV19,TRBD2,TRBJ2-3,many,TGTGCCAGTAGTATCTTTCCGGGCGGGAGAAACGCAGATACGCAGTATTTT,CASSIFPGGRNADTQYF
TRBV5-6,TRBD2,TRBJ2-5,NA,TGTGCCAGCAGCTTGGTGGAGCGGGAGGGATTTTTCGTCCTTGGGACCCAGTACTTC,CASSLVEREGFFVLGTQYF
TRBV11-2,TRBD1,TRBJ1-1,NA,TGTGCCAGCAGCGGACAGGGGGTGAGCACTGAAGCTTTCTTT,CASSGQGVSTEAFF
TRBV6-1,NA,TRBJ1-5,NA,TGTGCCAGCAGTGGGAGCGGTAATCAGCCCCAGCATTTT,CASSGSGNQPQHF
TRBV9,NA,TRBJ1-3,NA,TGTGCCAGCAGCGTATTTTCAGGGCCATCTGGAAACACCATATATTTT,CASSVFSGPSGNTIYF
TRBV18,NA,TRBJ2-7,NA,TGTGCCAGCTCAGCCGGGACAAGTTACGAGCAGTACTTC,CASSAGTSYEQYF
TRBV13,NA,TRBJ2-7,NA,TGTGCCAGCAGTCGGCAGAGCTACGAGCAGTACTTC,CASSRQSYEQYF
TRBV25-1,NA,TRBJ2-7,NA,TGTGCCAGCAGTACACCAGGGGTTGGCGAGCAGTACTTC,CASSTPGVGEQYF
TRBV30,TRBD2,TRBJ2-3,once,TGTGCCTCGACTAGCGGTAGCACAGATACGCAGTATTTT,CASTSGSTDTQYF
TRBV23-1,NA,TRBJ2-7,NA,TGCGCCAGCAGTCAACCATCTTTTCGGGCGGGGACCGCCTACGAGCAGTACTTC,CASSQPSFRAGTAYEQYF
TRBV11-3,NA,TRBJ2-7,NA,TGTGCCAGCAGCCACGGTCCCGGGGGCGACGAGCAGTACTTC,CASSHGPGGDEQYF
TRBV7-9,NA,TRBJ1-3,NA,TGTGCCAGCAGCTCCGGAGTTTACTCTGGAAACACCATATATTTT,CASSSGVYSGNTIYF
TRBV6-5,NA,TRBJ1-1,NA,TGTGCCAGCAGTCGACAGATGAACACTGAAGCTTTCTTT,CASSRQMNTEAFF
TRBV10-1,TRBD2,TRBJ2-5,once,TGCGCCAGCAGTTTAACTAGCGGAGAGACCCAGTACTTC,CASSLTSGETQYF
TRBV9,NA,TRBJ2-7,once,TGTGCCAGCAGCGTAGAAGGTAGAGGGTACGAGCAGTACTTC,CASSVEGRGYEQYF
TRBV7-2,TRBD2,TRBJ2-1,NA,TGTGCCAGCAGTTATAGCGGGGGGGCCAACAATGAGCAGTTCTTC,CASSYSGGANNEQFF
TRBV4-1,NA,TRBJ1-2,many,TGCGCCAGCAGCCACGACAGGAGAGGCTATGGCTACACCTTC,CASSHDRRGYGYTF
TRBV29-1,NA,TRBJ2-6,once,TGCAGCGTTGGTCAGGGATCTGGGGCCAACGTCCTGACTTTC,CSVGQGSGANVLTF
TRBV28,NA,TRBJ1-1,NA,TGTGCCAGCAGTTCCCAAGGGGGACGGACTGAAGCTTTCTTT,CASSSQGGRTEAFF
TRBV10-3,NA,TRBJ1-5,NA,TGTGCCATCAGTGACGGTGTTAGCAATCAGCCCCAGCATTTT,CAISDGVSNQPQHF
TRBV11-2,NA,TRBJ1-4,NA,TGTGCCAGCAGCCTCGGGGGGCGCGTTAATGAAAAACTGTTTTTT,CASSLGGRVNEKLFF
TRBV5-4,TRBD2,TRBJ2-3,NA,TGTGCCAGCAGTCAACGACTAGCGGGGAATCCCCGCGACACAGATACGCAGTATTTT,CASSQRLAGNPRDTDTQYF
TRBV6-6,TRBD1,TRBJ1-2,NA,TGTGCCAGCAGTGGGACAGGGGGTGGCTACACCTTC,CASSGTGGGYTF
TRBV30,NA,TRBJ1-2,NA,TGTGCCTGGAGTCGGACTATGAGCTACACCTTC,CAWSRTMSYTF
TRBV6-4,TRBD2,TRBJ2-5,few,TGTGCCAGCAGTCCTGGACTAGTCGAGGAGACCCAGTACTTC,CASSPGLVEETQYF
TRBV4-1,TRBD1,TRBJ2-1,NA,TGCGCCAGCAGCCGAGACAGGGGGATCTCCTACAATGAGCAGTTCTTC,CASSRDRGISYNEQFF